This entry lists 13 T cell receptor beta chains sequenced from one sample in a study of blood T cell repertoires in COVID-19. Profiled with immunoSEQ multiplex PCR; TCRdb holds only in-frame clones, not every one. The repertoire includes around 320,000 clones, 90% to 95% of them detected once, and almost 4% sits in the top ten. Material: PBMCs or T cells enriched from blood (not recorded which). Receptors were obtained from a woman in her 30s who had been exposed to COVID-19.

This CDR3 is CASSLGGTADNYGYTF. The CDR3 DNA sequence: TGCGCCAGCAGCTTGGGGGGGACTGCCGATAACTATGGCTACACCTTC. The V gene is TRBV5-1, the J gene TRBJ1-2, with TRBD1 as a possible D gene (5 bases). Germline V gene sequence: CDR1 SGHRS, CDR2 YFSETQ. The CDR3 contains 16 residues. The V end lost 0 bases, the J end lost 1 base, and 13 bases lay between the germline ends.

The chain joins TRBV5-5 to TRBJ1-1; D not resolved. The germline CDR1 and CDR2 sequences are SGHKS and YYEKEE (reference sequence). The CDR3 is made up of 17 amino acids. Trimming took 0 bases from V and 0 from J, leaving 15 bases between them. CDR3 region: CASSLDARVSLNTEAFF. CDR3 coding DNA: TGTGCCAGCAGCTTGGATGCGAGGGTCAGTCTGAACACTGAAGCTTTCTTT.

The chain uses TRBV6-5 and TRBJ2-3, with D maybe TRBD2 (6 bases). Between the trimmed V and J ends, which lost 4 bases and 1 base, there was a span of 12 bases. This CDR3 spans 15 amino acids. Germline CDR1 is MNHEY and CDR2 is SVGAGI. The CDR3 DNA is TGTGCCAGCAGTTGGGGGGTAGCGGGCACAGATACGCAGTATTTT. The encoded protein is CASSWGVAGTDTQYF.

There are a few counts of this clone. The rearrangement uses TRBV12-5 and TRBJ1-2; no firm D call. The CDR3 length is 18 residues. Between the trimmed V and J ends, which lost 0 bases and 1 base, there was a span of 18 bases. CDR1 LGHNT and CDR2 FRNRAP come from the germline V gene. The CDR3 coding sequence is TGTGCTAGTGGTTTGGTCCAGATGTCAGGTGGCCGTAACTATGGCTACACCTTC. This sequence encodes CASGLVQMSGGRNYGYTF.

V is TRBV2 and J is TRBJ2-2, with 8 positions matching TRBD1. The CDR3 totals 16 residues. Trimming cost V 3 bases and J 1 base; bases outside gene matches: 4. CDR1 SNHLY and CDR2 FYNNEI come from the germline V gene. CDR3 region: CASSDVTGGNTGELFF. As DNA, the CDR3 is TGTGCCAGCAGTGACGTAACAGGGGGGAACACCGGGGAGCTGTTTTTT.

Notes on this clone: Other DNA sequences in the same sample also yield this CDR3. This chain uses TRBV19 with TRBJ2-5; D is possibly TRBD2 (5 bases). The CDR3 extends over 13 amino acids. V lost 3 bases and J 5 bases, leaving 10 bases between the germline ends. Looked up from germline, CDR1 is LNHDA and CDR2 is SQIVND (reference sequence). CDR3 residues: CASSIGGRETQYF. CDR3 bases: TGTGCCAGTAGTATCGGAGGACGGGAGACCCAGTACTTC.

The chain employs TRBV6-5 and TRBJ2-5; 8 bases are a match to TRBD1. CDR1 is MNHEY and CDR2 is SVGAGI in the germline V gene. Trimming at V came to 6 bases and at J to 3 bases, leaving 6 bases not matched to a gene. This CDR3 region has 14 residues. The CDR3 DNA reads TGTGCCAGCAGCAGTGACAGGGGTGAAGAGACCCAGTACTTC. This sequence encodes CASSSDRGEETQYF.

This chain joins TRBV7-7 and TRBJ2-2; D is uncertain. The CDR3 sequence is 14 residues long. The germline gives CDR1 SSHAT, CDR2 FNYEAQ (reference sequence). Trimming pared 5 bases from V and 1 base from J, leaving 8 bases between. The CDR3 loop reads CASSQSRNTGELFF. CDR3 coding DNA: TGTGCCAGCAGCCAGTCTCGGAACACCGGGGAGCTGTTTTTT.

The chain combines TRBV27 with TRBJ1-2, with 9 bases fitting TRBD1. The CDR3 covers 15 residues. V dropped 5 bases and J dropped 8; count of bases not matched to a gene: 12. Germline V gene lookup returns CDR1 MNHEY and CDR2 SMNVEV (reference sequence). CDR3 nucleotides: TGTGCCAGCAGTCAGCGGTTCGAGGGGACAGGGGGCTACACCTTC. This codes for CASSQRFEGTGGYTF.

This chain uses TRBV6-2 or TRBV6-3 with TRBJ1-1; no clear D gene. CDR3 length: 16 residues. The V gene's germline CDR1 is MNHEY and CDR2 SVGEGT. Trimming shortened V by 4 bases and J by 0 bases, and 15 bases separated the two germline ends. CDR3 sequence: CASSLPVNLLNTEAFF. The CDR3, as DNA: TGTGCCAGCAGTTTACCAGTAAACCTCCTGAACACTGAAGCTTTCTTT.

The genes are TRBV5-4 and TRBJ2-5, with 8 bases lining up with TRBD2. The CDR3 totals 14 residues. J lost 5 bases, V lost 5 bases, and 8 bases had no gene match. CDR1 SGHNT and CDR2 YYREEE come from the germline V gene (reference sequence). CDR3 protein: CASSPGGQHETQYF. The CDR3 nucleotides read TGTGCCAGCAGTCCGGGGGGGCAGCACGAGACCCAGTACTTC.

The rearrangement links TRBV10-3 to TRBJ1-3, with a tentative D call TRBD1 (5 bases). This CDR3 has 16 residues. Germline CDR1 and CDR2: ENHRY and SYGVKD. V lost 0 bases and J 8 bases, leaving 17 bases between the germline ends. The CDR3 DNA is TGTGCCATCAGTGAGTCCCGGGTCAGGGAAGGATACACCATATATTTT. Residues: CAISESRVREGYTIYF.

This chain connects TRBV5-1 to TRBJ1-4, with D hard to call. Per the germline V gene, CDR1 is SGHRS and CDR2 is YFSETQ. CDR3 length: 15 amino acids. Trimming shortened V by 0 bases and J by 3 bases, and 9 bases separated the two germline ends. The CDR3 bases are TGCGCCAGCAGCTTGGGAGGTTCGGCTAATGAAAAACTGTTTTTT. Protein product: CASSLGGSANEKLFF.